This T cell receptor beta chain was recorded in a study of blood T cell repertoires in COVID-19. Across the study: Material from acute and convalescent COVID-19 was sourced from the United States, Italy and Spain. PBMCs, B-cell-depleted T cells, or T cells were the source of the cDNA or gDNA that made up the material.

Profiled with immunoSEQ multiplex PCR; TCRdb holds only in-frame clones, not every one. The sample consists of approximately 270,000 clones, 75% to 90% of them appearing once. This CDR3 region has 15 residues. Germline loops: CDR1 MNHEY, CDR2 SVGAGI. V was cut by 5 bases and J by 5 bases, with 18 bases left in between. The rearrangement links TRBV6-5 to TRBJ1-1, with a weak D call TRBD1 (6 bases). The sequence came from a woman aged 70-85 years with acute or convalescent COVID-19. Material: peripheral blood. The CDR3 region is CASSTPRGGRTEAFF. CDR3 nucleotides: TGTGCCAGCAGTACTCCCCGAGGGGGACGGACTGAAGCTTTCTTT.